This entry concerns a single TCR beta chain. Its antigen remains undetermined. No qualities accompany the bases; no much larger clone lies one base away. The germline V gene encodes CDR1 ENHRY and CDR2 SYGVKD. V is cut back by 3 bases and J by 4 bases, with 3 bases in the junction unmatched. Counted from cysteine to phenylalanine, this CDR3 has 17 amino acids. The CDR3 DNA has 51 bases and is translated from base 1. The data were taken from a study of human T cells and chemical hapten exposure (dated by TCRdb to the early 2020s). Study-wide context: For sensitization, 2% DPC in acetone was applied to a 2 cm by 2 cm area of upper inner arm skin. Throughout the study period of around 24 weeks, patients also received therapeutic DPC doses to the scalp every week. Patch tests used Finn chambers with 0.01% DPC on the upper back, scored after 6 days by International Contact Dermatitis Research Group standards. The mostly female patient cohort included alopecia areata with under or over 50% scalp involvement, alopecia totalis and alopecia universalis. The libraries were sequenced as a pool, and the TCR yield per sample differed mostly because of small variations in library volumes within the pool. This study followed changes in the peripheral blood TCR repertoire in vivo during primary and secondary sensitization of alopecia patients to the hapten diphenylcyclopropenone (DPC). Blood was sampled from patients pre-sensitization (week 0) and at 2, 6 and about 24 weeks after DPC sensitization. Approximately 28 alopecia patients gave blood for TCR sequencing at one to four time points (pre-sensitization, 2, 6 and 24 weeks). Results and caveats for the whole study, not just this receptor: The number of PT1 expanded TCRs positively correlated with patch test score, significant at thresholds 8, 16 and 32 but not 4. Because all patients had alopecia, a presumed autoimmune disease, the immune response of the patients might differ from that of healthy individuals. Compared with pre-sensitization or healthy control sets, expanded TCRs formed significantly more large CDR3 similarity clusters, which is consistent with antigen-driven responses. Repeated subsampling changed both the strength of the expansion versus patch-test correlation and the threshold at which that correlation became significant. The number of TCRs above 1 in 1000 frequency did not change with DPC sensitization; there was no evidence of global repertoire structure alterations.

This sample's time point label indicates: patch test 1, 2 weeks after DPC sensitization. Taken with the paper, the label for treatment or condition translates to: therapeutic diphenylcyclopropenone sensitization with weekly scalp DPC. Blood at each patch-test visit was drawn before the patch test was applied. Eligible patients were aged 18 to 70, diagnosed with alopecia, deemed suitable for DPC therapy, and excluded if pregnant. Total RNA was extracted from unfractionated whole blood collected in Tempus Blood RNA tubes. Library construction relied on RACE. The instrument given in TCRdb is NextSeq 500. Library preparation attached unique molecular identifiers to individual cDNA molecules for quantitative, reproducible TCR counting. For every blood RNA sample, sequencing covered both the TCR alpha and TCR beta chains. In the source study's methods: Samples had a median of 95,638 TCRs, with a range from about 23,224 to 700,000. V, J and CDR3 annotation of the TCR reads was performed with the Decombinator software suite. To make PS versus PT1 abundance plots, every sample was subsampled to the same number of TCRs (28,000). TCRs were defined as expanded if absent before sensitization and observed at least eight times at the 2-week time point. Clones were called with MiXCR by TCRdb after fastp trimmed the public reads at Q25, and only in-frame beta chains were retained. Rows are combined by CDR3 protein, so each entry shows the most common genes and DNA. These V and J calls are TCRdb output, not the study's own analysis. The sample has about 110,000 distinct CDR3 sequences on record, approximately 10% of them singletons. The biggest ten clones account for roughly 3.5% of the sample.

Rearrangement joined TRBV10-3 to TRBJ2-2; 15 junctional bases match TRBD2. Sequenced material: whole blood, taken in connection with sensitization to the hapten diphenylcyclopropenone (DPC). This clonotype was obtained from a woman between 40 and 55 years old with alopecia areata. Some clones in this sample may be carry-over from other donors' samples. The DNA reads as follows: TGTGCCATCAGTGACGGACTAGCGGGAGGGCCCACCGGGGAGCTGTTTTTT. This gives the protein CAISDGLAGGPTGELFF.